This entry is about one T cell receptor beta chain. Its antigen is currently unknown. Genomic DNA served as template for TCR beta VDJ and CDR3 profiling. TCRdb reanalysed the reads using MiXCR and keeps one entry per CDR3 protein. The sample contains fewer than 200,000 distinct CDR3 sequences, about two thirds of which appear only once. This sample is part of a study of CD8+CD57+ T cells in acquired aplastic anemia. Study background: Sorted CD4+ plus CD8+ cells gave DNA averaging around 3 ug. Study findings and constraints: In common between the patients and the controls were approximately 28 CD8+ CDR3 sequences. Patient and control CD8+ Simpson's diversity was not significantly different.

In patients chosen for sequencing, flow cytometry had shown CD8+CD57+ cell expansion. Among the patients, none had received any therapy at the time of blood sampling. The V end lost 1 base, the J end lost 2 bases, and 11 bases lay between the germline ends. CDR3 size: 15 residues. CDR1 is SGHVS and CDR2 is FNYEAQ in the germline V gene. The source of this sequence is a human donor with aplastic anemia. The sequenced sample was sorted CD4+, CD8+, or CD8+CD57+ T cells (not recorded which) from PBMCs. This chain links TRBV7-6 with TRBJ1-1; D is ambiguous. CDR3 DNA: TGTGCCAGCAGCTTAGTATGGGGTAAAAACACTGAAGCTTTCTTT. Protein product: CASSLVWGKNTEAFF.